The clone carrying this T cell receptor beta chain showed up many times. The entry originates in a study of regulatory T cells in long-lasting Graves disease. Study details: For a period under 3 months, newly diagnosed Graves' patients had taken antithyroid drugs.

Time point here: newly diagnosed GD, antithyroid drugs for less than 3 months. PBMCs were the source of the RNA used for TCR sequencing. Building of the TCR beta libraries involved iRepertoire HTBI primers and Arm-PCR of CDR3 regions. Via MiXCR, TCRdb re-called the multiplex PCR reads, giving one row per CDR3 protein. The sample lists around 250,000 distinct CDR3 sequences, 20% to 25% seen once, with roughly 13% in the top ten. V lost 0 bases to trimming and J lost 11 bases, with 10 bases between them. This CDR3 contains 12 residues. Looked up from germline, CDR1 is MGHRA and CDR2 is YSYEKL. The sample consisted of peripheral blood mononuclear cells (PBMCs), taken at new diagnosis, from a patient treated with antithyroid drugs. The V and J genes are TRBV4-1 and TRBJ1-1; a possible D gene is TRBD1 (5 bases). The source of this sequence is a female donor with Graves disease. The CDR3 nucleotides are TGCGCCAGCAGCCAAGATACAGGAATGGCTTTCTTT. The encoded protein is CASSQDTGMAFF.